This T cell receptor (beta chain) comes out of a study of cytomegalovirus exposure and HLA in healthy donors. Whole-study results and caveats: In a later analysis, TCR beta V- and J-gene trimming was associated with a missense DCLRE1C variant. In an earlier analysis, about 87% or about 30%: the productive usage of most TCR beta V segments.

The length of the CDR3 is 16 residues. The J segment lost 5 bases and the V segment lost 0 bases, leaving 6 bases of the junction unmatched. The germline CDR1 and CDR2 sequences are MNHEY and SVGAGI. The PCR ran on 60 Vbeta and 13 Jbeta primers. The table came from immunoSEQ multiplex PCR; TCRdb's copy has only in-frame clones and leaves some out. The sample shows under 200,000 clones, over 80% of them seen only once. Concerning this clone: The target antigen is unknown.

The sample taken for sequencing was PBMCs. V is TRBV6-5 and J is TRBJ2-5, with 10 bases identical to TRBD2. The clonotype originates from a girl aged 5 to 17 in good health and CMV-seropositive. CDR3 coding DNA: TGTGCCAGCAGTTACTCCCTAGCGGGAGCCCAGGAGACCCAGTACTTC. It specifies CASSYSLAGAQETQYF.